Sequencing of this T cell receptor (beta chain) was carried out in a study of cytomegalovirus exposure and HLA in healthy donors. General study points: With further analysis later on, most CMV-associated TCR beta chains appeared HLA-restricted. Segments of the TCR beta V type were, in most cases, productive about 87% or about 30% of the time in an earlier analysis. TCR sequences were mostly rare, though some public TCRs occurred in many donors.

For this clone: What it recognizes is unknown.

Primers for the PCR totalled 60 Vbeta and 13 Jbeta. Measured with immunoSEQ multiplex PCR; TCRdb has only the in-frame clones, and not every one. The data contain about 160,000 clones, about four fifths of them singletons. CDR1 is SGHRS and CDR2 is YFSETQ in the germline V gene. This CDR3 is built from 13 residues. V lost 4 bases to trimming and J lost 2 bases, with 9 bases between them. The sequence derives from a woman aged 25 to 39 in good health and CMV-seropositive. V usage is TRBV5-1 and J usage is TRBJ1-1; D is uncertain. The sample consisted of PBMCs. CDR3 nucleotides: TGCGCCAGCAGCGCCGACACTAACACTGAAGCTTTCTTT. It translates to CASSADTNTEAFF.